This TCR beta chain derives from a study of blood T cell repertoires in COVID-19. On the study more broadly: Whether acute or convalescent, the COVID-19 samples came from the United States, Italy and Spain.

Per the original data handling: Estimation of nucleated cell counts relied on the amplification of reference gene primers. Measured with immunoSEQ multiplex PCR; TCRdb has only the in-frame clones, and not every one. That table gives V, J and clone size, and the DNA gave D and trimming. The sample lists about 240,000 clones; about four fifths were seen once. Patients from Seattle were sampled longitudinally, starting during active infection. Per germline, CDR1 KGHSH and CDR2 LQKENI. The CDR3 loop spans 13 amino acids. The V end lost 3 bases, the J end lost 5 bases, and 10 bases lay between the germline ends.

The sequenced sample was peripheral blood. This chain links TRBV18 with TRBJ1-2; D is perhaps TRBD1 (6 bases). The receptor was derived from a woman aged 80 or over with COVID-19, enrolled during active disease. The CDR3, as DNA: TGTGCCAGCTCACCTTCAGGACAGTATGGCTACACCTTC. Residues: CASSPSGQYGYTF.